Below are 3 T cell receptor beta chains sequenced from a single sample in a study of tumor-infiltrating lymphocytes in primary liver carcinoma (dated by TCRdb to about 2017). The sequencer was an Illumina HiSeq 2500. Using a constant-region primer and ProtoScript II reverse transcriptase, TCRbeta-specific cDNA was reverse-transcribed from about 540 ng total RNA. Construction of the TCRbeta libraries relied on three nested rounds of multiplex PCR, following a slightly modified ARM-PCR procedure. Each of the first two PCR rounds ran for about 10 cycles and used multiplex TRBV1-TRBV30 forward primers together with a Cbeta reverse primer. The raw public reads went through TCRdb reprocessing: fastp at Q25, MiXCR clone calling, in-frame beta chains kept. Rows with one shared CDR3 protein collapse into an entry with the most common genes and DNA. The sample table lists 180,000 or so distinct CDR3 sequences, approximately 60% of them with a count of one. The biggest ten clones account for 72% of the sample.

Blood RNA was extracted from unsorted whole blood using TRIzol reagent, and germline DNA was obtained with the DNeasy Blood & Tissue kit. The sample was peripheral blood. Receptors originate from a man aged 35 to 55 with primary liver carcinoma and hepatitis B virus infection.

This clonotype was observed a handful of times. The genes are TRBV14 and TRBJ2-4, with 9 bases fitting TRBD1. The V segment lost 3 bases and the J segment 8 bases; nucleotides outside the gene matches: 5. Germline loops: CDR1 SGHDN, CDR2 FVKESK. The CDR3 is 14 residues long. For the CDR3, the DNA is TGTGCCAGCAGCCAGGGACAGGGAGTGGACATTCAGTACTTC. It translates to CASSQGQGVDIQYF.

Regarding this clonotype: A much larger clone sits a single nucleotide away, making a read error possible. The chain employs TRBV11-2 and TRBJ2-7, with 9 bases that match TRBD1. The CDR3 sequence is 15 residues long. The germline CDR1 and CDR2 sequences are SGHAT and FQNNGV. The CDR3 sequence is CAGSYDRGVSYEQYF. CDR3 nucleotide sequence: TGTGCCGGCAGCTACGACAGGGGGGTCTCCTACGAGCAGTACTTC.

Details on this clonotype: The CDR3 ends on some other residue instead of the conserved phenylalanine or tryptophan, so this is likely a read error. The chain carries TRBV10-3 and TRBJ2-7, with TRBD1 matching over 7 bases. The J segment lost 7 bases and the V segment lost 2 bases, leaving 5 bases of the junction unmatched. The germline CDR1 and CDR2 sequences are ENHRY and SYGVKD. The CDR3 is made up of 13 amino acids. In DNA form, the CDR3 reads TGTGCCATCAGTGAGGACAGGGCCCTAGAGCAGTACTCC. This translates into CAISEDRALEQYS.